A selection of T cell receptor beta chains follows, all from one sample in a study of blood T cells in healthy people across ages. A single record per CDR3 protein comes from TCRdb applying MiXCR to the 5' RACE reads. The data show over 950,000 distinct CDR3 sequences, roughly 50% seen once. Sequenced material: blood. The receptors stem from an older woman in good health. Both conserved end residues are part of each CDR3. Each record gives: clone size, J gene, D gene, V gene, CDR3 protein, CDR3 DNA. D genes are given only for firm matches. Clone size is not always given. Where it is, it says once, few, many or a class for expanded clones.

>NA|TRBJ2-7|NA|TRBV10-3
CATADRDYEQYF
TGTGCCACCGCGGATAGGGACTACGAGCAGTACTTC
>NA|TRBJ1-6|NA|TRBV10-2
CASSESGRALHF
TGCGCCAGCAGTGAGTCGGGTAGGGCCCTCCACTTT
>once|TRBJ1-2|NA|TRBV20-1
CSARDVVVNYGYTF
TGCAGTGCTAGGGACGTCGTCGTTAACTATGGCTACACCTTC
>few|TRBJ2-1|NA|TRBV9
CASSVDLGAYNEQFF
TGTGCCAGCAGCGTAGACCTAGGGGCCTACAATGAGCAGTTCTTC
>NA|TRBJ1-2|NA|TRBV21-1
CASQLEGYTF
TGTGCCAGCCAATTGGAAGGCTACACCTTC
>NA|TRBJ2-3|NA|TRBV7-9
CASSPHRITSTDTQYF
TGTGCCAGCAGCCCTCATAGGATTACTAGCACAGATACGCAGTATTTT
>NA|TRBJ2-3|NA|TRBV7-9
CASSSGEIRTDTQYF
TGTGCCAGCAGCTCGGGGGAGATCCGCACAGATACGCAGTATTTT
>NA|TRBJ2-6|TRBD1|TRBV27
CASSLSQWKGQGDSGANVLTF
TGTGCCAGCAGTTTATCCCAGTGGAAGGGACAGGGAGACTCTGGGGCCAACGTCCTGACTTTC
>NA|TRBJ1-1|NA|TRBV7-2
CASSLLGETEAFF
TGTGCCAGCAGCTTACTGGGGGAAACTGAAGCTTTCTTT
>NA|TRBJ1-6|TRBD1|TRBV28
CVSSLGTAGNNSPLHF
TGTGTCAGCAGCCTCGGGACAGCGGGGAATAATTCACCCCTCCACTTT
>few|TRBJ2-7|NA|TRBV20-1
CSARDLRLLTIEQYF
TGCAGTGCTAGAGATCTCAGACTGCTAACTATCGAGCAGTACTTC
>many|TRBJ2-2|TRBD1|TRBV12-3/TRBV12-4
CASSLGTGIGELFF
TGTGCCAGCAGTTTAGGGACAGGGATCGGGGAGCTGTTTTTT
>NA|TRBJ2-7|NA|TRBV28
CASRRPLYEQYF
TGTGCCAGCAGAAGGCCCCTCTACGAGCAGTACTTC